This TCR beta chain was observed in a study of blood T cells in healthy people across ages. Sample-barcoded 5' priming and a J-beta primer mix drove a second PCR of about 6 to 12 cycles. Each CDR3 protein gets one entry after TCRdb re-called the 5' RACE reads with MiXCR. The sample lists 1.8 million or so distinct CDR3 sequences, about 39% occurring once. The sample holds a few counts of this clonotype. The TCR originated in a human donor in good health. The sample was blood.

CDR3 sequence: CASSVGAGSPLHF. The CDR3 DNA reads as TGTGCCAGCAGCGTAGGCGCGGGGTCACCCCTCCACTTT. J is TRBJ1-6 and V is TRBV9; no definite D call. Per germline, CDR1 SGDLS and CDR2 YYNGEE. The CDR3 sequence is 13 residues long. V was pared by 0 bases and J by 10 bases, with 8 bases between. Full variable domain (outside the CDR3, taken from reference TRBV9 and TRBJ1-6): DSGVTQTPKHLITATGQRVTLRCSPRSGDLSVYWYQQSLDQGLQFLIQYYNGEERAKGNILERFSAQQFPDLHSELNLSSLELGDSALYFCASSVGAGSPLHFGNGTRLTVT.